This record covers a single TCR beta chain. Produced via immunoSEQ multiplex PCR; TCRdb's table is partial and in-frame only. In the table there are 30,000 to 40,000 clones, more than 85% of which are singletons. CDR1 is SNHLY and CDR2 is FYNNEI in the germline V gene. Trimming cost V 7 bases and J 0 bases; bases outside gene matches: 5. The length of the CDR3 is 14 residues. The data belong to a study of control samples from healthy donors and cancer patients. The material sequenced was PBMCs. The receptor was isolated from a woman between 35 and 50 years old with lung cancer. The chain uses TRBV2 and TRBJ1-1; TRBD1 aligns across 7 bases. DNA of the CDR3: TGTGCCAGCAAAAGGGGACAGTTGAACACTGAAGCTTTCTTT. It specifies CASKRGQLNTEAFF.